This T cell receptor (beta chain) appears in the sequencing data of a study of OX40 agonist ivuxolimab in advanced cancers. The repertoire was sequenced with immunoSEQ multiplex PCR; TCRdb's copy has only in-frame clones and lacks some. Seen here are about 100,000 clones, approximately 90% observed once, and the top ten hold approximately 0.58%. This receptor was obtained from an adult with an advanced solid tumor such as melanoma, head and neck, liver or kidney cancer. The material sequenced was CD4+ or CD8+ T cells sorted from blood, taken in a trial of the OX40 agonist ivuxolimab.

The CDR3 protein is CASSLVPGADEQYF. The DNA for the CDR3 is TGTGCCAGCAGCTTAGTGCCGGGGGCCGACGAGCAGTACTTC. The V and J genes are TRBV7-8 and TRBJ2-7; D assignment may be TRBD1 or TRBD2 (6 bases each). This CDR3 is 14 amino acids long. Per germline, CDR1 SGHVS and CDR2 FQNEAQ. V was cut by 1 base and J by 5 bases, with 12 bases left in between. Complete variable domain (other parts from reference TRBV7-8 and TRBJ2-7): GAGVSQSPRYKVAKRGQDVALRCDPISGHVSLFWYQQALGQGPEFLTYFQNEAQLDKSGLPSDRFFAERPEGSVSTLKIQRTQQEDSAVYLCASSLVPGADEQYFGPGTRLTVT.